This T cell receptor beta chain was captured by sequencing in a study of vaccination effects on CD4 cells after COVID-19. Looking at the study overall: The median interval between the second dose and post-vaccine sampling was 72 days.

It was after 10 days of culture that CD4+ T cells were isolated. It was two doses of either the BNT162b2 or mRNA-1273 vaccine that participants received. People in the vaccine group had not been infected with SARS-CoV-2 before, and their nucleocapsid antibodies were negative. Regarding the study as a whole: The study, lacking early post-infection timepoints, had few convalescent patients. Late in the post-vaccination period, infection-induced and vaccine-induced clones underwent marked clonal contraction.

Germline CDR1 LNHDA, CDR2 SQIVND (reference sequence). The germline V and J ends were trimmed by 3 bases and 4 bases, with 6 bases remaining between them. This CDR3 region has 13 residues. Here immunoSEQ multiplex PCR was the method, and the copy in TCRdb shows in-frame clones only, minus some. This table has tens of thousands of clones, 74% appearing once. In its sample, this clone was seen a few times. Its antigen remains unknown. The specimen was CD4+ T cells from PBMCs cultured without peptide, collected after COVID-19 vaccination. This chain links TRBV19 with TRBJ2-2, with D unclear. This TCR was sampled from a human donor who received a COVID-19 vaccine. This CDR3 reads CASSIGVTGELFF. The CDR3 coding sequence is TGTGCCAGTAGTATCGGAGTCACCGGGGAGCTGTTTTTT.